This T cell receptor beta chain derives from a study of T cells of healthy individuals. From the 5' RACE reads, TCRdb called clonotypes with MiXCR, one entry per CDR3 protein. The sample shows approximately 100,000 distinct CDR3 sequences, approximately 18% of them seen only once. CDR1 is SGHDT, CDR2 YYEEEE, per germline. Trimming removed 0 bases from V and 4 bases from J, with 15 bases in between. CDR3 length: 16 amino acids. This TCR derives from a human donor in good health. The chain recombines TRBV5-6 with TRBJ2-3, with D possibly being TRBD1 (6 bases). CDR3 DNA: TGTGCCAGCAGCTTGGCGCCGCAGGGGATGGCAGATACGCAGTATTTT. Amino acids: CASSLAPQGMADTQYF.